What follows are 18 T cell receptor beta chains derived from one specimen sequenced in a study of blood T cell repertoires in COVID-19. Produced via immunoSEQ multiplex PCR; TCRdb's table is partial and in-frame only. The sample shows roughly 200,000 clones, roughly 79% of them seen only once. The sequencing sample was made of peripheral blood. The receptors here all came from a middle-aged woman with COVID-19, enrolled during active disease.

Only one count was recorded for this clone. DNA for the CDR3: TGCGCCAGCAGCCTATACGGACAGGGAGAAAAACTGTTTTTT. Protein sequence: CASSLYGQGEKLFF. V gene TRBV5-1 combines with J gene TRBJ1-4; TRBD1 agrees at 8 bases. CDR1 is SGHRS and CDR2 is YFSETQ in the germline V gene. The CDR3 runs 14 residues. Trimming removed 4 bases from V and 8 bases from J; junction bases left unmatched: 7.

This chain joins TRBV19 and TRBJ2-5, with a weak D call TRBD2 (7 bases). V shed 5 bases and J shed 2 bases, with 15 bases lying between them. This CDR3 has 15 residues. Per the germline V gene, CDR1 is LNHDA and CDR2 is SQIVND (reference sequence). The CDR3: CASSLGGGLQETQYF. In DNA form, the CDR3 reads TGTGCCAGTAGTCTGGGGGGGGGCCTGCAAGAGACCCAGTACTTC.

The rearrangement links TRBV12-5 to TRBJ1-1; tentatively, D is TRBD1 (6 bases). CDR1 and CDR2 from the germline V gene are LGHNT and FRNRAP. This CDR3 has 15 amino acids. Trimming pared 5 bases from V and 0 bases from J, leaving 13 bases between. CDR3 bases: TGTGCTAGTGGTGACCCACAGGGTTTGAACACTGAAGCTTTCTTT. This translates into CASGDPQGLNTEAFF. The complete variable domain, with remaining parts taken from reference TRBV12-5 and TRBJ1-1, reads DARVTQTPRHKVTEMGQEVTMRCQPILGHNTVFWYRQTMMQGLELLAYFRNRAPLDDSGMPKDRFSAEMPDATLATLKIQPSEPRDSAVYFCASGDPQGLNTEAFFGQGTRLTVV.

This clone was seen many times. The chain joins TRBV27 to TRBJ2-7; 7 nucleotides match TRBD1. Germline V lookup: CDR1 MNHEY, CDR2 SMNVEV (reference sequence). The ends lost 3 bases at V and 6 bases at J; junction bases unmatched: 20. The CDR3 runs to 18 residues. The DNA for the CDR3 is TGTGCCAGCAGTTTCCCGACAGGGTTAGCCTTATCATGGGCCGAGCAGTACTTC. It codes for CASSFPTGLALSWAEQYF.

The CDR3 DNA sequence: TGTGCCACCAGCAGCCGGGGTATTTCCTACGAGCAGTACTTC. Its protein is CATSSRGISYEQYF. This chain uses TRBV15 with TRBJ2-7, with D perhaps matching TRBD2 (5 bases). Trimming shortened V by 3 bases and J by 1 base, and 10 bases separated the two germline ends. Germline values: CDR1 LNHNV, CDR2 YYDKDF (reference sequence). The CDR3 consists of 14 residues.

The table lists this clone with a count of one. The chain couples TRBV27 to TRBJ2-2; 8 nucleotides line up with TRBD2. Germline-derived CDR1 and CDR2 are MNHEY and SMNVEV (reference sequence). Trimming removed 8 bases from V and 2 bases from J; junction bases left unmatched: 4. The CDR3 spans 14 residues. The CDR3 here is CASRTSRNTGELFF. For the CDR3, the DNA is TGTGCCAGCCGGACTAGCCGAAACACCGGGGAGCTGTTTTTT.

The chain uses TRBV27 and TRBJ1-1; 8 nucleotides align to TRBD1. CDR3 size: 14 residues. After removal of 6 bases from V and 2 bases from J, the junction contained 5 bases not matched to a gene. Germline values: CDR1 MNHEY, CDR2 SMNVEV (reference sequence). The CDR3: CASRTTGVNTEAFF. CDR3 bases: TGTGCCAGCAGAACGACAGGGGTTAACACTGAAGCTTTCTTT.

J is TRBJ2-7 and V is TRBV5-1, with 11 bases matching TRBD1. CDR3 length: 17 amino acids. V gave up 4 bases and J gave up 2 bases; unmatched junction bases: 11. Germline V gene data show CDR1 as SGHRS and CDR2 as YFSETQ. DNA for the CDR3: TGCGCCAGCAGCCCTGGTAGGGGACAGGGGGTCCCCTACGAGCAGTACTTC. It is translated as CASSPGRGQGVPYEQYF.

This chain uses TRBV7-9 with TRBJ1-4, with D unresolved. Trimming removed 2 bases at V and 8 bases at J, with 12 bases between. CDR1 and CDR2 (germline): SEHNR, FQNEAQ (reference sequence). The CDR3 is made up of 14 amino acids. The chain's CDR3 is CASSLSFQAEKLFF. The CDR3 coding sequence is TGTGCCAGCAGCTTATCGTTCCAGGCCGAAAAACTGTTTTTT.

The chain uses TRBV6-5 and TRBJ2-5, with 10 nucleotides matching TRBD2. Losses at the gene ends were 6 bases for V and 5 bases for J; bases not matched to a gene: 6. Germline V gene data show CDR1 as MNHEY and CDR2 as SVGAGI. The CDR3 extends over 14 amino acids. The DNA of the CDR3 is TGTGCCAGCAGCTTTAGCGGGGGGCCGGAGACCCAGTACTTC. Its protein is CASSFSGGPETQYF.

The CDR3 is CAWSAQQMVSSPLHF. In DNA, the CDR3 is TGTGCCTGGAGTGCGCAACAGATGGTTAGTTCACCCCTCCACTTT. This chain connects TRBV30 to TRBJ1-6; D is uncertain. Germline V gene lookup returns CDR1 GTSNPN and CDR2 SVGIG (reference sequence). The ends were cut back, 1 base at V and 9 bases at J, with 16 bases in the middle. The CDR3 length is 15 residues.

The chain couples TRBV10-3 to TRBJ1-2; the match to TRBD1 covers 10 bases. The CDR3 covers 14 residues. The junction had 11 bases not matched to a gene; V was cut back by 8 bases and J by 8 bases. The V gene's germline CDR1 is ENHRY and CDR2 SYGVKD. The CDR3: CAIARDRGLEGYTF. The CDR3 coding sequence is TGTGCCATCGCGCGGGACAGGGGTTTGGAGGGCTACACCTTC.

CDR3 in DNA: TGTGCCAGCAGCTATCGGAGCGGGAGGGCAACCTACAATGAGCAGTTCTTC. Translation: CASSYRSGRATYNEQFF. The chain uses TRBV4-2 and TRBJ2-1; TRBD2 matches 10 bases. Germline V gene lookup returns CDR1 LGHNA and CDR2 YNFKEQ. V gave up 5 bases and J gave up 2 bases; unmatched junction bases: 9. The CDR3 has 17 residues.

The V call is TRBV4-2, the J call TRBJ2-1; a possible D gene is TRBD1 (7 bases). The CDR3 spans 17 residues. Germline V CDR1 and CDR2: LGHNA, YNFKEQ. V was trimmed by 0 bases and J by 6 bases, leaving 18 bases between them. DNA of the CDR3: TGTGCCAGCAGCCAAGATGGAAGCCCAGGGGGGCCCAATGAGCAGTTCTTC. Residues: CASSQDGSPGGPNEQFF.

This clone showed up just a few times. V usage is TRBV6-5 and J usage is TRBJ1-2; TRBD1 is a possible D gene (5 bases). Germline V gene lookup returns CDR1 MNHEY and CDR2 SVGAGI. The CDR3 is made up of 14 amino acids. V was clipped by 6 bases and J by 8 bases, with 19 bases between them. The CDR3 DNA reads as TGTGCCAGCAGGCCCACCGGGACTCTGGGAGGCTACACCTTC. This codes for CASRPTGTLGGYTF.

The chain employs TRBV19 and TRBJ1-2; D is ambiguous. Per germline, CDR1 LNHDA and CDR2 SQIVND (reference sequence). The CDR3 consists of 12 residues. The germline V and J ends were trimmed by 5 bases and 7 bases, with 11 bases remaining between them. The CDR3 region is CASSPRAGGYTF. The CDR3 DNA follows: TGTGCCAGTAGTCCCCGGGCGGGTGGCTACACCTTC. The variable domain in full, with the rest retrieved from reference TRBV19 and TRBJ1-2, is DGGITQSPKYLFRKEGQNVTLSCEQNLNHDAMYWYRQDPGQGLRLIYYSQIVNDFQKGDIAEGYSVSREKKESFPLTVTSAQKNPTAFYLCASSPRAGGYTFGSGTRLTVV.

CDR3 sequence reads: CASSLRYEQYF. For the CDR3, the DNA is TGTGCCAGCAGCTTACGCTACGAGCAGTACTTC. The chain combines TRBV7-6 with TRBJ2-7; D gene uncertain. Germline V gene data show CDR1 as SGHVS and CDR2 as FNYEAQ. This CDR3 is 11 amino acids long. V lost 2 bases, J lost 3 bases, and 2 bases lay in between.

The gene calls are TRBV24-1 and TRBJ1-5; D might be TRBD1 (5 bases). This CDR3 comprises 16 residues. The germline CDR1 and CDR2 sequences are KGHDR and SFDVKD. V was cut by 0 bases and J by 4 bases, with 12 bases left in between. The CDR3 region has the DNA TGTGCCACCAGTGATTTGAGCCAGGGAGGGAATCAGCCCCAGCATTTT. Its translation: CATSDLSQGGNQPQHF.